This passage covers 23 T cell receptor beta chains from one sample sequenced in a study of blood T cell repertoires in COVID-19. The repertoire was sequenced with immunoSEQ multiplex PCR; TCRdb's copy has only in-frame clones and lacks some. The sample has tens of thousands of clones, just under 85% seen once; the top ten hold 24%. Sequenced: peripheral blood. The receptors derive from a human donor with acute or convalescent COVID-19. The donor label of this sample is uncertain.

The CDR3 sequence is CASSFRQNEKLFF. The CDR3, as DNA: TGTGCCAGCAGTTTTCGACAGAATGAAAAACTGTTTTTT. This sequence joins TRBV6-2 or TRBV6-3 and TRBJ1-4; the D gene is possibly TRBD1 (5 bases). The CDR3 contains 13 residues. Germline CDR1 and CDR2: MNHEY and SVGEGT. Trimming removed 4 bases from V and 5 bases from J, with 8 bases in between.

V gene TRBV21-1 combines with J gene TRBJ2-3; the table assigns TRBD2, which was not confirmed against the DNA. TRBV21-1 is flagged as a pseudogene. The length of the CDR3 is 20 residues. CDR3 loop: CASSNGTSASGSTLTDTQYF. CDR3 coding DNA: TGTGCCAGCAGCAACGGTACGTCGGCTAGCGGGAGTACGTTGACAGATACGCAGTATTTT.

This chain joins TRBV18 and TRBJ2-3; D remains unclear. Germline values: CDR1 KGHSH, CDR2 LQKENI. There are 16 residues in the CDR3. The V end lost 3 bases, the J end lost 2 bases, and 15 bases lay between the germline ends. CDR3 loop: CASSPPISRHTDTQYF. In DNA, the CDR3 is TGTGCCAGCTCACCTCCGATAAGCAGGCACACAGATACGCAGTATTTT.

V gene TRBV27 combines with J gene TRBJ2-1; the D is unclear. CDR1 and CDR2 from the germline V gene are MNHEY and SMNVEV (reference sequence). The CDR3 totals 12 residues. V was cut by 4 bases and J by 5 bases, with 6 bases left in between. Here the CDR3 reads CASSSLNNEQFF. The CDR3 nucleotides read TGTGCCAGCAGTTCCCTAAACAATGAGCAGTTCTTC.

The chain combines TRBV10-3 with TRBJ1-3; D gene unclear. Trimming stripped 0 bases from V and 0 bases from J, with 9 bases between. This CDR3 has 16 amino acids. Germline V lookup: CDR1 ENHRY, CDR2 SYGVKD. CDR3 sequence reads: CAISESEISSGNTIYF. The CDR3 DNA follows: TGTGCCATCAGTGAGTCTGAGATTAGCTCTGGAAACACCATATATTTT.

A few counts support this clone. This chain's CDR3 is CASSRWQGAEGQPQHF. CDR3 bases: TGTGCCAGTAGTAGATGGCAGGGGGCAGAGGGTCAGCCCCAGCATTTT. The rearrangement joins TRBV19 to TRBJ1-5, with 8 bases aligning to TRBD1. After removal of 4 bases from V and 6 bases from J, the junction contained 11 bases not matched to a gene. The CDR3 spans 16 residues. Germline-derived CDR1 and CDR2 are LNHDA and SQIVND (reference sequence).

The gene calls are TRBV12-3 or TRBV12-4 and TRBJ1-1; D remains ambiguous. Trimming took 3 bases from V and 3 from J, leaving 8 bases between them. CDR3 size: 13 residues. CDR3 protein: CASSLRGHTEAFF. CDR3 coding DNA: TGTGCCAGCAGTTTGAGAGGCCACACTGAAGCTTTCTTT.

The chain combines TRBV29-1 with TRBJ2-5; 8 positions match TRBD1. After removal of 5 bases from V and 9 bases from J, the junction contained 5 bases not matched to a gene. The CDR3 totals 11 residues. From germline, CDR1 is SQVTM and CDR2 ANQGSEA. The CDR3 region has the DNA TGCAGCGTTCCCGACAGGGGATCCCAGTACTTC. This sequence encodes CSVPDRGSQYF.

V usage is TRBV5-6 and J usage is TRBJ1-2; D call uncertain. With 1 base removed from V and 0 bases from J, the gap between germline ends came to 7 bases. CDR3 length equals 14 residues. CDR1 is SGHDT, CDR2 YYEEEE, per germline. DNA of the CDR3: TGTGCCAGCAGCTTGTACACCTCTAACTATGGCTACACCTTC. Translation gives CASSLYTSNYGYTF.

The chain combines TRBV11-1 with TRBJ2-1; 10 bases match TRBD1. After removal of 4 bases from V and 5 bases from J, the junction contained 5 bases not matched to a gene. The CDR3 runs 15 residues. Germline CDR1 SGHAT, CDR2 FQDESV (reference sequence). The CDR3 region has the DNA TGTGCCAGCAGCTGGGGACAGGGGAGCCACAATGAGCAGTTCTTC. Protein sequence: CASSWGQGSHNEQFF.

The gene calls are TRBV2 and TRBJ2-7; the D gene is possibly TRBD1 (5 bases). The V end lost 1 base, the J end lost 4 bases, and 14 bases lay between the germline ends. The CDR3 length is 15 residues. CDR1 and CDR2 from the germline V gene are SNHLY and FYNNEI. The CDR3 is CASSEGAGKAYEQYF. CDR3 nucleotides: TGTGCCAGCAGTGAAGGGGCAGGGAAGGCGTACGAGCAGTACTTC.

The chain links TRBV7-6 to TRBJ2-3; the match to TRBD2 covers 9 bases. The CDR3 is made up of 14 amino acids. Trimming took 5 bases from V and 7 from J; bases not matched to a gene: 7. Germline V gene lookup returns CDR1 SGHVS and CDR2 FNYEAQ. In nucleotides, the CDR3 is TGTGCCAGCAGCACGCGGGGGGGGAGAAATACGCAGTATTTT. It yields the protein CASSTRGGRNTQYF.

V usage is TRBV9 and J usage is TRBJ2-5; 11 bases align to TRBD2. V was clipped by 0 bases and J by 4 bases; unmatched bases: 2. The CDR3 length is 15 residues. Per the germline V gene, CDR1 is SGDLS and CDR2 is YYNGEE. CDR3 nucleotide sequence: TGTGCCAGCAGCGTAGTAGCGGGGGGGCCAGAGACCCAGTACTTC. The encoded protein is CASSVVAGGPETQYF.

This clone was seen once. The chain recombines TRBV6-1 with TRBJ2-3; 13 bases are shared with TRBD2. Germline CDR1 reads MNHNS; CDR2 reads SASEGT. Trimming took 0 bases from V and 0 from J; bases not matched to a gene: 6. This CDR3 has 19 amino acids. The CDR3 DNA reads as TGTGCCAGCAGTGAAGCCCGGACTAGCGGGAGAGGGAGCACAGATACGCAGTATTTT. Translated: CASSEARTSGRGSTDTQYF.

The rearrangement links TRBV7-8 to TRBJ2-2, with 12 bases matching TRBD2. Trimming at V came to 5 bases and at J to 3 bases, leaving 4 bases not matched to a gene. Germline CDR1 reads SGHVS; CDR2 reads FQNEAQ. This CDR3 contains 16 residues. The CDR3 DNA follows: TGTGCCAGCAGCAAACTAGCGGGAGGCCACACCGGGGAGCTGTTTTTT. Translated: CASSKLAGGHTGELFF. The variable domain in full, completed from reference TRBV7-8 and TRBJ2-2, reads GAGVSQSPRYKVAKRGQDVALRCDPISGHVSLFWYQQALGQGPEFLTYFQNEAQLDKSGLPSDRFFAERPEGSVSTLKIQRTQQEDSAVYLCASSKLAGGHTGELFFGEGSRLTVL.

This clone was seen just once. The chain joins TRBV12-3 or TRBV12-4 to TRBJ2-7; TRBD2 aligns across 7 bases. Germline trimming cut 6 bases from V and 5 bases from J; bases unmatched to any gene: 7. The CDR3 sequence is 13 residues long. The DNA for the CDR3 is TGTGCCAGCAGCAGGCGGGAGTCCAACGAGCAGTACTTC. Translating gives CASSRRESNEQYF.

The CDR3 bases are TGTGCCAGTCGACGGGACCCGGGGGTGGCCCAGTACTTC. It specifies CASRRDPGVAQYF. The chain joins TRBV7-2 to TRBJ2-5; TRBD2 might be the D (6 bases). In germline, CDR1 is SGHTA, CDR2 FQGNSA. The V and J ends lost 9 bases and 9 bases respectively, with 20 bases between them. This CDR3 region has 13 residues.

The CDR3 reads CASSRDRGGYNEQFF. The CDR3 nucleotides are TGTGCCAGCAGCCGGGACAGGGGGGGATACAATGAGCAGTTCTTC. This sequence joins TRBV3-1 (or the pseudogene TRBV3-2) and TRBJ2-1, with 11 positions matching TRBD1. The CDR3 runs 15 residues. Trimming removed 4 bases from V and 4 bases from J; junction bases left unmatched: 3. Germline CDR1 reads LGHDT; CDR2 reads YNNKEL (reference sequence).

V and J are TRBV14 and TRBJ2-3; D ambiguous. With 4 bases removed from V and 0 bases from J, the gap between germline ends came to 8 bases. CDR1 and CDR2 from the germline V gene are SGHDN and FVKESK. The CDR3 is 14 residues long. The CDR3 sequence: CASSLTQSTDTQYF. The CDR3 region has the DNA TGTGCCAGCAGCCTAACCCAGAGCACAGATACGCAGTATTTT.

This clone was counted once. This rearrangement joins TRBV3-1 (or the pseudogene TRBV3-2) to TRBJ2-1; 16 bases align to TRBD2. This CDR3 contains 17 residues. V was pared by 4 bases and J by 6 bases, with 6 bases of the junction left unmatched. Per germline, CDR1 LGHDT and CDR2 YNNKEL (reference sequence). The CDR3 spells CASSPQGTSGGANEQFF. DNA of the CDR3: TGTGCCAGCAGCCCCCAAGGGACTAGCGGGGGGGCCAATGAGCAGTTCTTC.

The count of this clone is one. The genes are TRBV27 and TRBJ1-2, with 7 nucleotides matching TRBD1. CDR1 MNHEY and CDR2 SMNVEV come from the germline V gene (reference sequence). The CDR3 contains 16 residues. The trim removed 4 bases at V and 4 bases at J, leaving 12 bases unmatched. CDR3 amino acids: CASSSLQGSPFYGYTF. CDR3 DNA: TGTGCCAGCAGTTCCCTACAGGGGTCCCCTTTCTATGGCTACACCTTC.

The chain combines TRBV20-1 with TRBJ2-1; 9 bases fit TRBD2. With V trimmed by 3 bases and J by 5 bases, 8 bases remained unmatched. The CDR3 spans 15 residues. The germline CDR1 and CDR2 sequences are DFQATT and SNEGSKA (reference sequence). For the CDR3, the DNA is TGCAGTGCTAGTGCGACTAGCGGACGGAACAATGAGCAGTTCTTC. Translating it yields CSASATSGRNNEQFF.

V is TRBV10-2 and J is TRBJ1-1; tentative D call: TRBD1 (5 bases). Germline V gene data show CDR1 as WSHSY and CDR2 as SAAADI. Trimming took 3 bases from V and 1 from J, leaving 9 bases between them. The CDR3 runs 14 residues. The CDR3 loop is CASSDWQGNTEAFF. The DNA of the CDR3 is TGCGCCAGCAGTGATTGGCAGGGGAACACTGAAGCTTTCTTT.